One and the same sample provided the 20 T cell receptor beta chains below, sequenced in a study of T cells in Graves' hyperthyroidism and ophthalmopathy. RNA transcripts were the template for amplifying TCR beta CDR3 regions. The TCR CDR3 first-round RT-PCR relied on the HTBI primer set. One entry per CDR3 protein, called by TCRdb with MiXCR from the multiplex PCR reads. The sample yields 250,000 to 300,000 distinct CDR3 sequences, over 15% seen once. Sequencing used blood. These receptors originate from a woman between 55 and 75 years old with Graves' ophthalmopathy.

The chain couples TRBV6-2 or TRBV6-3 to TRBJ2-2; the D is unclear. V lost 2 bases, J lost 3 bases, and 4 bases lay in between. Germline-derived CDR1 and CDR2 are MNHEY and SVGEGT. There are 13 residues in the CDR3. The CDR3, as DNA: TGTGCCAGCAGTTACCAGGACACCGGGGAGCTGTTTTTT. It encodes CASSYQDTGELFF.

The V and J genes are TRBV29-1 and TRBJ1-1; 8 nucleotides line up with TRBD1. From germline, CDR1 is SQVTM and CDR2 ANQGSEA. This CDR3 is built from 16 residues. The ends lost 6 bases at V and 0 bases at J; junction bases unmatched: 12. CDR3 protein: CSVDNPRTGLNTEAFF. The CDR3, as DNA: TGCAGCGTCGACAACCCCAGGACAGGGTTGAACACTGAAGCTTTCTTT. Drawing the rest from reference TRBV29-1 and TRBJ1-1, the complete variable domain is SAVISQKPSRDICQRGTSLTIQCQVDSQVTMMFWYRQQPGQSLTLIATANQGSEATYESGFVIDKFPISRPNLTFSTLTVSNMSPEDSSIYLCSVDNPRTGLNTEAFFGQGTRLTVV.

The V gene is TRBV7-2, the J gene TRBJ1-1, with D perhaps TRBD1 (5 bases). V lost 5 bases, J lost 3 bases, and 19 bases lay in between. The CDR3 spans 16 residues. Germline values: CDR1 SGHTA, CDR2 FQGNSA. CDR3 DNA sequence: TGTGCCAGCAGCGGTATCGGGGCCAACTTATACACTGAAGCTTTCTTT. This translates into CASSGIGANLYTEAFF.

This clonotype was detected many times. The CDR3 DNA follows: TGTGCCAGCAGCTCAGGACAGGGTGACAACTATGGCTACACCTTC. Protein: CASSSGQGDNYGYTF. This rearrangement joins TRBV11-3 to TRBJ1-2; 8 bases are shared with TRBD1. J was trimmed by 2 bases and V by 4 bases; bases with no gene match: 6. CDR3 length: 15 amino acids. CDR1 is SGHNT and CDR2 is YENEEA in the germline V gene.

As DNA, the CDR3 is TGTGCCAGCAGCCGGATTTGGACTAACCGAGGCTCTGGAAACACCATATATTTT. It specifies CASSRIWTNRGSGNTIYF. This chain connects TRBV3-1 to TRBJ1-3; D call uncertain. Looked up from germline, CDR1 is LGHDT and CDR2 is YNNKEL (reference sequence). CDR3 length equals 18 residues. V lost 4 bases and J 0 bases, leaving 19 bases between the germline ends.

This clonotype was counted ten times or more. The chain uses TRBV28 and TRBJ2-1, with D possibly being TRBD2 (6 bases). Germline CDR1 MDHEN, CDR2 SYDVKM. The CDR3 contains 15 residues. V was shortened by 6 bases and J by 2 bases, with 14 bases between the two germline ends. CDR3 bases: TGTGCCAGCAGATTGAACGGGGGACCCTACAATGAGCAGTTCTTC. Translated: CASRLNGGPYNEQFF.

V is TRBV12-3 or TRBV12-4 and J is TRBJ1-6, with a weak D call TRBD1 (6 bases). Trimming took 2 bases from V and 5 from J, leaving 10 bases between them. The CDR3 contains 15 residues. In DNA form, the CDR3 reads TGTGCCAGCAGTTTAAAGGGGGGGGATAATTCACCCCTCCACTTT. The encoded protein is CASSLKGGDNSPLHF.

This clonotype showed up just once. The chain uses TRBV20-1 and TRBJ2-1; 15 bases align to TRBD2. V gave up 3 bases and J gave up 5 bases; unmatched junction bases: 11. CDR3 length: 18 residues. From germline, CDR1 is DFQATT and CDR2 SNEGSKA (reference sequence). CDR3 in amino acids: CSARGTSGRSSPNNEQFF. In nucleotides, the CDR3 is TGCAGTGCTAGGGGGACTAGCGGGAGGAGCTCTCCTAACAATGAGCAGTTCTTC.

The chain recombines TRBV6-2 or TRBV6-3 with TRBJ2-7; D might be TRBD2 (7 bases). Deletions cut 5 bases from V and 7 bases from J, with 27 bases between. The CDR3 has 17 residues. Germline CDR1 MNHEY, CDR2 SVGEGT. The CDR3 is CASSLGGPLSSLWEQYF. The CDR3 coding sequence is TGTGCCAGCAGTCTCGGGGGGCCCCTATCCTCTTTGTGGGAGCAGTACTTC.

This clonotype was picked up many times. The junction does not match germline at one end; this may be a read error. The rearrangement joins TRBV20-1 to TRBJ1-5, with TRBD1 matching over 8 bases. The CDR3 spans 13 residues. Germline loops: CDR1 DFQATT, CDR2 SNEGSKA (reference sequence). The CDR3 here is CGAGGAGNQPQHF. CDR3 nucleotide sequence: TGCGGTGCAGGGGGCGCCGGCAATCAGCCCCAGCATTTT.

This clonotype was recorded at least ten times. The chain couples TRBV12-3 or TRBV12-4 to TRBJ2-7, with D perhaps matching TRBD2 (5 bases). There are 14 residues in the CDR3. Trimming stripped 4 bases from V and 8 bases from J, with 18 bases between. Written as DNA, the CDR3 is TGTGCCAGCAGTTCAATTGAGGGCTTCTTTAAGCAGTACTTC. Amino acid sequence: CASSSIEGFFKQYF.

The table lists this clonotype with a few counts. This chain joins TRBV5-5 and TRBJ1-2; D is ambiguous. CDR3 length equals 16 residues. The germline V gene encodes CDR1 SGHKS and CDR2 YYEKEE (reference sequence). Trimming removed 0 bases at V and 4 bases at J, with 16 bases between. CDR3 nucleotide sequence: TGTGCCAGCAGCTTGGAGGGAAGCCTGCCCAGCTATGGCTACACCTTC. Translation: CASSLEGSLPSYGYTF.

The gene calls are TRBV19 and TRBJ2-3, with D perhaps matching TRBD1 (5 bases). V lost 4 bases, J lost 4 bases, and 9 bases lay in between. The CDR3 contains 13 residues. CDR1 is LNHDA, CDR2 SQIVND, per germline (reference sequence). CDR3 sequence: CASSTPQADTQYF. Here the CDR3 DNA reads TGTGCCAGTAGTACACCACAGGCAGATACGCAGTATTTT.

This clonotype turned up a few times. This chain connects TRBV6-1 to TRBJ1-5; D is undetermined. Germline loops: CDR1 MNHNS, CDR2 SASEGT. V was cut by 5 bases and J by 4 bases, with 12 bases left in between. The length of the CDR3 is 14 residues. This CDR3 reads CASSPGPRNQPQHF. As DNA, the CDR3 is TGTGCCAGCAGTCCCGGACCGAGAAATCAGCCCCAGCATTTT.

This clonotype was picked up a small number of times. The chain carries TRBV7-2 and TRBJ2-7, with 7 bases matching TRBD1. The V gene end was trimmed by 5 bases and the J gene end by 2 bases; junction bases not matched to a gene: 18. The CDR3 consists of 18 residues. Germline assignment: CDR1 SGHTA and CDR2 FQGNSA. CDR3 region: CASSKKGGFWDRPYEQYF. The CDR3 nucleotides are TGTGCCAGCAGCAAAAAGGGTGGATTCTGGGACAGACCCTACGAGCAGTACTTC.

In this sample, this clonotype turned up a few times. DNA of the CDR3: TGCAGTGCTAGAATTGGGAGTCAGCCCCAGCATTTT. Translation: CSARIGSQPQHF. This chain uses TRBV20-1 with TRBJ1-5, with no clear D. V dropped 2 bases and J dropped 6 bases, with 8 bases sitting between them. This CDR3 is 12 amino acids long. The V gene's germline CDR1 is DFQATT and CDR2 SNEGSKA (reference sequence).

The genes are TRBV29-1 and TRBJ2-5, with unresolved D. The CDR3 covers 13 residues. CDR1 is SQVTM, CDR2 ANQGSEA, per germline. The V and J ends lost 2 bases and 5 bases respectively, with 12 bases between them. The CDR3 loop is CSVERTRQETQYF. The CDR3 bases are TGCAGCGTTGAAAGAACCCGCCAGGAGACCCAGTACTTC.

The chain has TRBV6-6 and TRBJ2-3; the D is unclear. V was cut by 0 bases and J by 7 bases, with 11 bases left in between. Germline V CDR1 and CDR2: MNHNY, SVGAGI (reference sequence). This CDR3 contains 14 residues. The CDR3 DNA reads as TGTGCCAGCAGTTACTCAGTCTCAGGCCATACGCAGTATTTT. It encodes CASSYSVSGHTQYF.

This clonotype has at least ten counts. The chain has TRBV29-1 and TRBJ2-5; D is perhaps TRBD1 or TRBD2 (6 bases each). Trimming removed 1 base at V and 2 bases at J, with 20 bases between. The CDR3 extends over 17 amino acids. Germline CDR1 reads SQVTM; CDR2 reads ANQGSEA. The chain's CDR3 is CSVEGLSSGGHQETQYF. The CDR3 DNA is TGCAGCGTTGAAGGGCTTTCTTCCGGGGGCCATCAAGAGACCCAGTACTTC.

In this sample, this clonotype turned up a few times. This chain connects TRBV3-1 to TRBJ2-2; no firm D call. The CDR3 has 15 residues. V lost 7 bases to trimming and J lost 2 bases, with 14 bases between them. Germline V gives CDR1 LGHDT, CDR2 YNNKEL (reference sequence). The CDR3 reads CASTTGVSNTGELFF. The CDR3 DNA sequence: TGTGCCAGCACCACGGGCGTTTCAAACACCGGGGAGCTGTTTTTT. Full variable domain (missing parts from reference TRBV3-1 and TRBJ2-2): DTAVSQTPKYLVTQMGNDKSIKCEQNLGHDTMYWYKQDSKKFLKIMFSYNNKELIINETVPNRFSPKSPDKAHLNLHINSLELGDSAVYFCASTTGVSNTGELFFGEGSRLTVL.